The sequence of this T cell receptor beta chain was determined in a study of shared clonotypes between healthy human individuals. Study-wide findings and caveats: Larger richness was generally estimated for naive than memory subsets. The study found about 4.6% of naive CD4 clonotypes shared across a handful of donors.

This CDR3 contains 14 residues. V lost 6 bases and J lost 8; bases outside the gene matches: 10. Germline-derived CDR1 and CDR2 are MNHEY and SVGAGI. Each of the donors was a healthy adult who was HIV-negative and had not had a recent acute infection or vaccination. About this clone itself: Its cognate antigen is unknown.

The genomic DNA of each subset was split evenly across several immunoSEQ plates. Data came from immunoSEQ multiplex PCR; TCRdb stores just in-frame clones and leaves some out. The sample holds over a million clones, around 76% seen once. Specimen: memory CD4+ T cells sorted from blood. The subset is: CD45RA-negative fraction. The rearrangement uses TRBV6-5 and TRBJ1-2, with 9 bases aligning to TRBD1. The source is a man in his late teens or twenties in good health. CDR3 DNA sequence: TGTGCCAGCAGGCCACCGGGACAGGGCGTCGGCTACACCTTC. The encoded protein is CASRPPGQGVGYTF.